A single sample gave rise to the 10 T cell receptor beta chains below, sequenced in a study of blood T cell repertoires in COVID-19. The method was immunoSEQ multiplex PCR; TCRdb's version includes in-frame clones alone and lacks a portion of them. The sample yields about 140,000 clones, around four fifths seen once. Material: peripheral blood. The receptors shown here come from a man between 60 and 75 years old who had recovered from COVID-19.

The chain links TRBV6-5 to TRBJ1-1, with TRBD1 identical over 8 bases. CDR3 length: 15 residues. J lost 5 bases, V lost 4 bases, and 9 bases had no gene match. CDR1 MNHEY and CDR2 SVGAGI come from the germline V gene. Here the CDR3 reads CASSFWTGRITEAFF. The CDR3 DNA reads TGTGCCAGCAGTTTTTGGACAGGGAGGATAACTGAAGCTTTCTTT.

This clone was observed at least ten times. The CDR3 loop reads CASSLGGPREQFF. The CDR3 bases are TGTGCCAGCAGCCTCGGAGGGCCTCGTGAGCAGTTCTTC. The V gene is TRBV3-1 (or the pseudogene TRBV3-2), the J gene TRBJ2-1; perhaps TRBD2 as D (6 bases). Germline assignment: CDR1 LGHDT and CDR2 YNNKEL (reference sequence). Trimming took 4 bases from V and 9 from J, leaving 13 bases between them. This CDR3 is built from 13 residues.

As DNA, the CDR3 is TGTGCCAGCAGTAGACAGGGTGATGAGCAGTTCTTC. Translated: CASSRQGDEQFF. The V gene is TRBV12-3 or TRBV12-4, the J gene TRBJ2-1, with 7 nucleotides matching TRBD1. The V gene end was trimmed by 5 bases and the J gene end by 8 bases; junction bases not matched to a gene: 3. The CDR3 contains 12 residues.

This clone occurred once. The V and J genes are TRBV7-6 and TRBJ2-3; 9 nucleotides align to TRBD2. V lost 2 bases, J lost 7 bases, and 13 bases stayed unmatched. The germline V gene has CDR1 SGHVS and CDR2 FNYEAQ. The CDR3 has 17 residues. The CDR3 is CASSLTPNSGRGNTQYF. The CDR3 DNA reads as TGTGCCAGCAGCTTAACCCCCAATAGCGGGAGAGGAAATACGCAGTATTTT.

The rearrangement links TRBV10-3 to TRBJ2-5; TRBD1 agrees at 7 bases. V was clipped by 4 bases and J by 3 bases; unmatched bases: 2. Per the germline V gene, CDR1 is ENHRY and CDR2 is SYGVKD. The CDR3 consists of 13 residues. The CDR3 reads CAISGTGEETQYF. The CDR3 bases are TGTGCCATCAGTGGGACAGGCGAAGAGACCCAGTACTTC.

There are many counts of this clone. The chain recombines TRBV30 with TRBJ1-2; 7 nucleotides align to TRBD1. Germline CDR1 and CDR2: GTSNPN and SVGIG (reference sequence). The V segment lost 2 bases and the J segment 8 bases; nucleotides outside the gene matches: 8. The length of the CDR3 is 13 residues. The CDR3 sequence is CAWSSTGVVGYTF. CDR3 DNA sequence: TGTGCCTGGAGTTCCACAGGGGTTGTCGGCTACACCTTC.

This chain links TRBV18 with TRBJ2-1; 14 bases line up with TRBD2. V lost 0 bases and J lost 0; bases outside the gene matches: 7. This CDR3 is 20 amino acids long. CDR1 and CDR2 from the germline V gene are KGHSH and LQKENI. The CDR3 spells CASSPPKGLAGDSSYNEQFF. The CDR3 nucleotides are TGTGCCAGCTCACCACCGAAGGGACTAGCGGGGGACAGCTCCTACAATGAGCAGTTCTTC. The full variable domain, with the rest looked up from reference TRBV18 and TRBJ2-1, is NAGVMQNPRHLVRRRGQEARLRCSPMKGHSHVYWYRQLPEEGLKFMVYLQKENIIDESGMPKERFSAEFPKEGPSILRIQQVVRGDSAAYFCASSPPKGLAGDSSYNEQFFGPGTRLTVL.

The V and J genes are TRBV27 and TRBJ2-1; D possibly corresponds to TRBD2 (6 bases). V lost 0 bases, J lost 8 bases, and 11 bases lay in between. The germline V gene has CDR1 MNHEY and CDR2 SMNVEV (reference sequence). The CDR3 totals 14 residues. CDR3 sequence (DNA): TGTGCCAGCAGTTTATCACAGACGGGGGATGAGCAGTTCTTC. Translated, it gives CASSLSQTGDEQFF.

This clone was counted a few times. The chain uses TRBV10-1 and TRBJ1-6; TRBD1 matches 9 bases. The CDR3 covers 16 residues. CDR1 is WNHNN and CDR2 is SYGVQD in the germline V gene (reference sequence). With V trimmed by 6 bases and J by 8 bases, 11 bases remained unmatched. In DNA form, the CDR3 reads TGCGCCAGCAGCCTAGTACCGGGACAGGGTGATTCACCCCTCCACTTT. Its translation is CASSLVPGQGDSPLHF.

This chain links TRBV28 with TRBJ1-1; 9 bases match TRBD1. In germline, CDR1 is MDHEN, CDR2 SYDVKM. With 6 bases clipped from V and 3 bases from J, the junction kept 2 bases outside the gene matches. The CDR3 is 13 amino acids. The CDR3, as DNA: TGTGCCAGCAGACGGGACAGGGACACTGAAGCTTTCTTT. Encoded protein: CASRRDRDTEAFF.